These T cell receptor beta chains were read from a single sample in a study of T cell repertoires in cytomegalovirus infection. TCRdb redid the calling of the reads with MiXCR, one entry per CDR3 protein. The table shows roughly 230,000 distinct CDR3 sequences, with about 23% occurring only once. The sequenced sample was CD8+ T cells from PBMCs. The receptor set was obtained from a human donor in good health (CMV status not recorded). Some clones in this sample may be carry-over from other donors' samples. CDR3s include the opening cysteine and the closing phenylalanine or tryptophan. A D gene is named only where the DNA matches it firmly. Clone size is given for some rows only: seen once, a few or many times, or a class if the clone is expanded.

D gene	clone size	J gene	V gene	CDR3 DNA	CDR3 protein
-	-	TRBJ2-5	TRBV14	TGTGCCAGCAGCCCCCGTGGGGGGGCCGGGGACGAGACCCAGTACTTC	CASSPRGGAGDETQYF
-	few	TRBJ2-2	TRBV12-3/TRBV12-4	TGTGCCAGCAGTTTAGACTGGAACACCGGGGAGCTGTTTTTT	CASSLDWNTGELFF
TRBD2	-	TRBJ2-7	TRBV25-1	TGTGCCAGCAGGGGGGGAGCTGCGGGGGGGTATTACGAGCAGTACTTC	CASRGGAAGGYYEQYF
TRBD1	few	TRBJ2-7	TRBV7-9	TGTGCCAGCGCCAACCGACAGGGCCCTGACGAGCAGTACTTC	CASANRQGPDEQYF
-	-	TRBJ1-4	TRBV20-1	TGCAGTGCAACTACCGTGGCTAATGAAAAACTGTTTTTT	CSATTVANEKLFF
TRBD1	many	TRBJ2-1	TRBV7-8	TGTGCCAGCAGCTTAGAACAGGGGTCCTACAATGAGCAGTTCTTC	CASSLEQGSYNEQFF
-	few	TRBJ2-1	TRBV6-2/TRBV6-3	TGTGCCAGCACCAGAGGAGGGAACTCCGAGCAGTTCTTC	CASTRGGNSEQFF
-	few	TRBJ2-5	TRBV7-2	TGTGCCAGCAGCTTGGAGACAGAACAAGAGACCCAGTACTTC	CASSLETEQETQYF
-	few	TRBJ1-3	TRBV6-6	TGTGCCAGCAGGAACCGGGACCAGGGTTTTTTT	CASRNRDQGFF
-	many	TRBJ2-7	TRBV10-3	TGTGCCATCAGAGAACCGGGACAACCTTCCTACGAGCAGTACTTC	CAIREPGQPSYEQYF
TRBD1	-	TRBJ1-4	TRBV7-9	TGTGCCAGCAGCGCACTTTTTGGACAGGGTATCGTAATAGAAAAACTGTTTTTT	CASSALFGQGIVIEKLFF
TRBD1	-	TRBJ1-5	TRBV6-2/TRBV6-3	TGTGCCAGCAGTTACTCGATGGACAGGGGGCGTCAGCCCCAGCATTTT	CASSYSMDRGRQPQHF
-	-	TRBJ1-1	TRBV15	TGTGCCACCAGCCAGGATTGGCACACTGAAGCTTTCTTT	CATSQDWHTEAFF
-	many	TRBJ1-1	TRBV28	TGTGCCAGCAGTTTTTCCCCCCGAATGAACACTGAAGCTTTCTTT	CASSFSPRMNTEAFF
TRBD1	few	TRBJ1-4	TRBV9	TGTGCCAGCAGTGACGGGACAGGGCTTGAAAAACTGTTTTTT	CASSDGTGLEKLFF
-	-	TRBJ2-7	TRBV6-6	TGTGCCAGCGGCCCCATCACCTTCGAGCAGTACTTC	CASGPITFEQYF
TRBD1	-	TRBJ1-2	TRBV5-1	TGCGCCAGCAGCCCATCCGGGACAGGGGGTGGCTACACCTTC	CASSPSGTGGGYTF
TRBD1	few	TRBJ2-7	TRBV6-6	TGTGCCAGCAGGTCTACACAGGGGACGGACTTC	CASRSTQGTDF
TRBD1	few	TRBJ1-5	TRBV20-1	TGCAGTGCTAGAGCCAGGACAGGTAATCAGCCCCAGCATTTT	CSARARTGNQPQHF
TRBD2	few	TRBJ2-2	TRBV10-3	TGTGCCACGACTACTGAGGTAGCGGGGGCCATGAACACCGGGGAGCTGTTTTTT	CATTTEVAGAMNTGELFF
-	many	TRBJ1-3	TRBV7-6	TGTGCCAGCAGCTTAGCCCCTCGGAAGACCCACGCCGGCTCTGGAAACACCATATATTTT	CASSLAPRKTHAGSGNTIYF
TRBD2	many	TRBJ2-3	TRBV28	TGTGCCAGCAGTTTGACTAGCGGGTTTACAGATACGCAGTATTTT	CASSLTSGFTDTQYF
-	many	TRBJ2-7	TRBV28	TGTGCCAGCAGTTTGGGGGCACCCGAGCAGTACTTC	CASSLGAPEQYF
-	few	TRBJ1-1	TRBV4-2	TGTGCCAGCAGCCAAGCCGGGAGGATGAACACTGAAGCTTTCTTT	CASSQAGRMNTEAFF
-	many	TRBJ1-1	TRBV11-2	TGTGCCAGCAGCTCCCAGCTGAACACTGAAGCTTTCTTT	CASSSQLNTEAFF
-	once	TRBJ2-1	TRBV2	TGTGTCAGCAGTGGGACGGAGAATGAGCAGTTCTTC	CVSSGTENEQFF
TRBD1	-	TRBJ1-6	TRBV27	TGTGCCAGCAGTCACCAGACAGGGGAATCACCCCTCCACTTT	CASSHQTGESPLHF
TRBD2	many	TRBJ2-7	TRBV7-6	TGTGCCAGCAGCTTAAGAAAGACTAGCGGGGGAGGCGAGCAGTACTTC	CASSLRKTSGGGEQYF
-	-	TRBJ1-1	TRBV28	TGTGCCAGCAGAACTGTGCAGGGGCTTACTGAAGCTTTCTTT	CASRTVQGLTEAFF
TRBD1	few	TRBJ2-3	TRBV15	TGTGCCACCAGCAGAGTTGCCGGGACAGGGGGCGATACGCAGTATTTT	CATSRVAGTGGDTQYF
-	few	TRBJ2-7	TRBV10-3	TGTGCCATCAGTGGGTTCTTGACGGATTACTACGAGCAGTACTTC	CAISGFLTDYYEQYF
-	many	TRBJ1-6	TRBV7-2	TGTGCCAGCAGCTTACTACCGTCACCCCTCCACTTT	CASSLLPSPLHF
TRBD1	-	TRBJ2-7	TRBV11-1	TGTGCCAGCAGCTCCCGGGACAGGCCCCTCGTCGAGCAGTACTTC	CASSSRDRPLVEQYF
-	few	TRBJ1-1	TRBV20-1	TGCAGTGCTAGAGGGGTTTGGGCAGATGAAGCTTTCTTT	CSARGVWADEAFF
TRBD1	many	TRBJ2-2	TRBV7-9	TGTGCCAGCAGCGGGGGACAGGGAGATACCGGGGAGCTGTTTTTT	CASSGGQGDTGELFF
TRBD1	-	TRBJ2-1	TRBV20-1	TGCAGTGCTAGAGATCCTAGGACAGGTTCCTACAATGAGCAGTTCTTC	CSARDPRTGSYNEQFF
TRBD1	-	TRBJ1-1	TRBV12-3/TRBV12-4	TGTGCCAGCACCCATCTACAGGGGCCGGACACTGAAGCTTTCTTT	CASTHLQGPDTEAFF
-	few	TRBJ1-1	TRBV7-9	TGTGCCAGCATGGCGGGACAATGGAACACTGAAGCTTTCTTT	CASMAGQWNTEAFF
-	-	TRBJ2-2	TRBV28	TGTGCCAGCAGTATCCAGGGAACCGGGGAGCTGTTTTTT	CASSIQGTGELFF
-	-	TRBJ1-1	TRBV20-1	TGCAGTGCTAGAGACAGGGAGAACACTGAAGCTTTCTTT	CSARDRENTEAFF
TRBD2	many	TRBJ2-1	TRBV28	TGTGCCAGCAGTTTCCCCAGCGGGGTATCCTACAATGAGCAGTTCTTC	CASSFPSGVSYNEQFF
-	few	TRBJ1-3	TRBV28	TGTGCCAGCAGCGGGCCCGTCTCTGGAAACACCATATATTTT	CASSGPVSGNTIYF
TRBD1	-	TRBJ2-5	TRBV28	TGTGCCAGCAGTCCGACAGGGCCGCCCGGACAAGAGACCCAGTACTTC	CASSPTGPPGQETQYF
-	few	TRBJ1-5	TRBV10-3	TGTGCCATCAGTGAGTCGGGAGGCATGGGCAATCAGCCCCAGCATTTT	CAISESGGMGNQPQHF
-	few	TRBJ2-5	TRBV28	TGTGCCACCCGCCCCCCCCGGACAGCCCAAGAGACCCAGTACTTC	CATRPPRTAQETQYF
-	-	TRBJ1-2	TRBV20-1	TGCAGTGCTAGGGGGACCGACCAGGTGTATGGCTACACCTTC	CSARGTDQVYGYTF
TRBD1	few	TRBJ1-1	TRBV30	TGTGCCTGGGGGGGACAGGAAGCTTTCTTT	CAWGGQEAFF
-	few	TRBJ2-1	TRBV29-1	TGCAGCGTTGGGGACGGGAACAATGAGCAGTTCTTC	CSVGDGNNEQFF
TRBD2	many	TRBJ2-3	TRBV19	TGTGCCAGTGGAAGCGGGGTCCAGAATTTT	CASGSGVQNF
TRBD2	-	TRBJ2-7	TRBV20-1	TGCAGTGCTAGAGAAATAAACGGGGGGAGGAACGAGCAGTACTTC	CSAREINGGRNEQYF
-	many	TRBJ2-5	TRBV24-1	TGTGCCACCAGTGGCCCAGCGTCTATAGAGACCCAGTACTTC	CATSGPASIETQYF
-	-	TRBJ2-2	TRBV18	TGTGCCAGCTCACCACCAAGTTCGGGGGCCGGGGAGCTGTTTTTT	CASSPPSSGAGELFF
-	-	TRBJ2-3	TRBV5-4	TGTGCCAGCAGCTTTGACGAGTTTGCAACAGATACGCAGTATTTT	CASSFDEFATDTQYF
-	many	TRBJ2-2	TRBV19	TGTGCCAGTAATAGTGGGTGGCACACCGGGGAGCTGTTTTTT	CASNSGWHTGELFF
TRBD2	few	TRBJ2-1	TRBV27	TGTGCCAGCAGTTATACTCCAGGTGGGGGGGAAAATGAGCAGTTCTTC	CASSYTPGGGENEQFF